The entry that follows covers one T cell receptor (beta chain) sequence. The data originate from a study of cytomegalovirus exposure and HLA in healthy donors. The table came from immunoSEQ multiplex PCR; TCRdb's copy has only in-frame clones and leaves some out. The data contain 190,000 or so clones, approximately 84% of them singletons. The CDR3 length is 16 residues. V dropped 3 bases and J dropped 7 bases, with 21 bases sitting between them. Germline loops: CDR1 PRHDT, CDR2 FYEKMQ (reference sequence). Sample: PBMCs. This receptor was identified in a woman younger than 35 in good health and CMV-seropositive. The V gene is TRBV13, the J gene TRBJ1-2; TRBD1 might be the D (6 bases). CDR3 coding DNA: TGTGCCAGCAGCTTCCACGACAGGTATGAAATAAGTGGCTACACCTTC. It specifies CASSFHDRYEISGYTF.